This T cell receptor (beta chain) was sequenced in a study of OX40 agonist ivuxolimab in advanced cancers. Turning to the study itself: A male proportion of 70% to 90% was recorded, with mean age approximately 60 years and range about 23 to 90.

Clones were sequenced by immunoSEQ multiplex PCR, and TCRdb holds only the in-frame ones, with some missing. The sample contains 65,000 to 95,000 clones, around 88% of which appear only once. V trimming: 3 bases; J trimming: 0 bases; junction bases outside the gene matches: 2. CDR3 size: 15 residues. Germline V gives CDR1 SGHRS, CDR2 YFSETQ. The source material was CD4+ or CD8+ T cells sorted from blood, sampled in a trial of the OX40 agonist ivuxolimab. The sequence derives from an adult with an advanced solid tumor such as melanoma, head and neck, liver or kidney cancer. The rearrangement uses TRBV5-1 and TRBJ2-7; 11 bases map to TRBD2. This chain's CDR3 is CASSYSGGASYEQYF. CDR3 nucleotides: TGCGCCAGCAGCTATAGCGGGGGGGCCTCCTACGAGCAGTACTTC.